The 14 T cell receptor beta chains in this list originate from one sample, sequenced in a study of blood T cells in healthy people across ages. Then a second PCR, running about 6 to 12 cycles, was carried out with a sample-barcoded 5' primer and a J-beta primer mix. A single record per CDR3 protein comes from TCRdb applying MiXCR to the 5' RACE reads. The sample carries over 600,000 distinct CDR3 sequences, around 41% recorded once. What was sequenced was blood. The receptors shown here come from a man older than 75 in good health.

V is TRBV15 and J is TRBJ1-2, with 9 bases identical to TRBD1. Germline CDR1 and CDR2: LNHNV and YYDKDF (reference sequence). With 0 bases clipped from V and 2 bases from J, the junction kept 4 bases outside the gene matches. This CDR3 has 16 amino acids. In DNA, the CDR3 is TGTGCCACCAGCAGAGACCTGGGACAGGGAAACTATGGCTACACCTTC. This gives the protein CATSRDLGQGNYGYTF.

This clonotype was counted only a few times. V gene TRBV3-1 combines with J gene TRBJ2-7; 7 positions agree with TRBD1. Trimming took 6 bases from V and 3 from J; bases not matched to a gene: 5. This CDR3 region has 13 residues. Germline V lookup: CDR1 LGHDT, CDR2 YNNKEL (reference sequence). As DNA, the CDR3 is TGTGCCAGCAGTCGACGACAGGGCTACGAGCAGTACTTC. The encoded protein is CASSRRQGYEQYF.

As regards this clonotype: This may arise from a read error, as a much more abundant clone is one base away. This chain connects TRBV29-1 to TRBJ2-6, with D tentatively TRBD1 or TRBD2 (5 bases each). The V and J ends lost 5 bases and 1 base respectively, with 9 bases between them. CDR1 is SQVTM and CDR2 is ANQGSEA in the germline V gene. This CDR3 has 14 residues. The CDR3 DNA is TGCAGCGTTTCAGGGAGTTCTGGGGCCAACGTCCTGACTTTC. It yields the protein CSVSGSSGANVLTF.

This clonotype was found many times. The V gene is TRBV29-1, the J gene TRBJ2-5, with D perhaps TRBD2 (5 bases). V was shortened by 0 bases and J by 3 bases, with 14 bases between the two germline ends. Germline loops: CDR1 SQVTM, CDR2 ANQGSEA. The CDR3 has 15 amino acids. CDR3 protein: CSVEDPQRNKETQYF. The CDR3, as DNA: TGCAGCGTTGAAGATCCCCAGCGGAATAAAGAGACCCAGTACTTC.

The V call is TRBV7-2, the J call TRBJ2-7; D is perhaps TRBD1 (5 bases). Germline values: CDR1 SGHTA, CDR2 FQGNSA. The CDR3 runs 13 residues. The ends were cut back, 5 bases at V and 2 bases at J, with 10 bases in the middle. The CDR3 DNA follows: TGTGCCAGCAGCCTATACAGGACCTACGAGCAGTACTTC. Translation: CASSLYRTYEQYF.

This clonotype was seen once. The V gene is TRBV27, the J gene TRBJ2-5; the D gene is possibly TRBD1 (8 bases). Trimming took off 2 bases at V and 11 bases at J, with 24 bases between the two ends. Germline CDR1 and CDR2: MNHEY and SMNVEV (reference sequence). The CDR3 contains 16 residues. The DNA for the CDR3 is TGTGCCAGCAGTTTAAGAGGAGAAGTACAGGGGGGGTGGCAGTACTTC. Translated, it gives CASSLRGEVQGGWQYF.

The rearrangement joins TRBV6-2 or TRBV6-3 to TRBJ2-5; 10 bases map to TRBD1. CDR3 length equals 12 residues. V dropped 10 bases and J dropped 5; count of bases not matched to a gene: 4. The V gene's germline CDR1 is MNHEY and CDR2 SVGEGT. CDR3 bases: TGTGCCACCCGGACAGGGGGGGAGACCCAGTACTTC. It codes for CATRTGGETQYF.

As DNA, the CDR3 is TGCGCCAGCAGCCCTCAGGGAGGGGACACCGGGGAGCTGTTTTTT. Protein product: CASSPQGGDTGELFF. This chain joins TRBV5-1 and TRBJ2-2; 7 positions agree with TRBD2. Germline CDR1 reads SGHRS; CDR2 reads YFSETQ. CDR3 length: 15 residues. The V and J ends lost 4 bases and 3 bases, in that order; junction bases with no gene match: 6.

V usage is TRBV7-6 and J usage is TRBJ2-5; D not resolved. There are 14 residues in the CDR3. Trimming cost V 3 bases and J 2 bases, with 10 bases left between them. From germline, CDR1 is SGHVS and CDR2 FNYEAQ. The CDR3 region is CASSFDLRQETQYF. CDR3 DNA: TGTGCCAGCAGCTTCGATTTGCGACAAGAGACCCAGTACTTC.

The rearrangement uses TRBV7-8 and TRBJ2-5; tentative D call: TRBD1 (6 bases). Germline V gives CDR1 SGHVS, CDR2 FQNEAQ. The CDR3 has 16 amino acids. V was clipped by 3 bases and J by 5 bases, with 19 bases between them. Here the CDR3 reads CASSFGPRGSSETQYF. CDR3 bases: TGTGCCAGCAGCTTCGGCCCGAGGGGGAGTTCGGAGACCCAGTACTTC.

The chain uses TRBV7-9 and TRBJ1-4; TRBD1 might be the D (6 bases). The germline V gene has CDR1 SEHNR and CDR2 FQNEAQ (reference sequence). The V and J ends lost 5 bases and 5 bases respectively, with 12 bases between them. This CDR3 is 14 amino acids long. The CDR3 is CASSRGQSNEKLFF. The CDR3 nucleotides are TGTGCCAGCAGCCGGGGACAATCAAATGAAAAACTGTTTTTT.

This clonotype appeared a few times. The chain carries TRBV15 and TRBJ1-2, with a weak D call TRBD1 (5 bases). Trimming shortened V by 1 base and J by 4 bases, and 13 bases separated the two germline ends. Germline CDR1 and CDR2: LNHNV and YYDKDF (reference sequence). The CDR3 length is 15 residues. The CDR3 nucleotides read TGTGCCACCAGCAGAGCCCAGGGAGCCACCTATGGCTACACCTTC. It translates to CATSRAQGATYGYTF.

This clonotype was seen only a few times. CDR3 coding DNA: TGTGCCAGCAGCGTAGGGGAACTAGCGTTGGGTGGAGAGACCCAGTACTTC. It translates to CASSVGELALGGETQYF. The V gene is TRBV9, the J gene TRBJ2-5, with TRBD2 identical over 7 bases. Trimming removed 0 bases from V and 4 bases from J; junction bases left unmatched: 12. The CDR3 sequence is 17 residues long. Germline V CDR1 and CDR2: SGDLS, YYNGEE.

Note on this clonotype: A single base separates this from a much larger clone, so it may be a read error. The chain carries TRBV20-1 and TRBJ2-3; possible D gene TRBD2, 5 bases. In germline, CDR1 is DFQATT, CDR2 SNEGSKA (reference sequence). This CDR3 region has 15 residues. The germline V and J ends were trimmed by 4 bases and 7 bases, with 21 bases remaining between them. The CDR3 region is CSAIPIGSPTYTQYF. CDR3 nucleotide sequence: TGCAGTGCTATCCCCATAGGGAGCCCCACGTATACGCAGTATTTT.